The sequence of this T cell receptor beta chain was determined in a study of blood T cell repertoires in COVID-19. The repertoire was sequenced with immunoSEQ multiplex PCR; TCRdb's copy has only in-frame clones and lacks some. This repertoire shows about 69,000 clones, 60% to 80% found once; its top ten account for approximately 45%. Germline-derived CDR1 and CDR2 are KGHDR and SFDVKD. The CDR3 has 13 amino acids. V lost 9 bases, J lost 9 bases, and 17 bases lay in between. The origin of this receptor is a human donor in a cohort sampled during active COVID-19. V and J are TRBV24-1 and TRBJ2-1, with no clear D. The source material was peripheral blood. CDR3 residues: CATSLIEEGEQFF. Here the CDR3 DNA reads TGTGCCACCTCACTGATAGAGGAAGGTGAGCAGTTCTTC.